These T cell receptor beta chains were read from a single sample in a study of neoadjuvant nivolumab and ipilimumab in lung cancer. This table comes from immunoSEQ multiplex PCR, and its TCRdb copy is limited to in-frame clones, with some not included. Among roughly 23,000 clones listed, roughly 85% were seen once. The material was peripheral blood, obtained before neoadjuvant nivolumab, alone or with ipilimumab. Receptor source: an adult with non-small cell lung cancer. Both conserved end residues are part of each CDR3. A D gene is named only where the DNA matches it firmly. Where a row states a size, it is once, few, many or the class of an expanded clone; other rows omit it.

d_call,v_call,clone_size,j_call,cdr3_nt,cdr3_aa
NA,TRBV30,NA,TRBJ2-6,TGTGCCTGGAGTGGGGTTGTAGGGGCTGGGGCCAACGTCCTGACTTTC,CAWSGVVGAGANVLTF
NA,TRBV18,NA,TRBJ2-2,TGTGCCAGCTCACCTCTTTCTGGGGAGCTGTTTTTT,CASSPLSGELFF
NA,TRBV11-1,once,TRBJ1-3,TGTGCCAGCGGGACACTCGGAAACACCATATATTTT,CASGTLGNTIYF
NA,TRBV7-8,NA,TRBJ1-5,TGTGCCAGCAGCTCCTTACAACTACAGGGCCAGCCCCAGCATTTT,CASSSLQLQGQPQHF
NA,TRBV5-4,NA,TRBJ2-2,TGTGCCAGCAGCTTGTGGATGGGGCTGAACACCGGGGAGCTGTTTTTT,CASSLWMGLNTGELFF
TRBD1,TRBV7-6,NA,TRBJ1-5,TGTGCCAGCAGCTTAGAAACAGGGGCCCAGCCCCAGCATTTT,CASSLETGAQPQHF
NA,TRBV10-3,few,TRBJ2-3,TGTGCCATCAGTGATGGTAGCCCAGATACGCAGTATTTT,CAISDGSPDTQYF
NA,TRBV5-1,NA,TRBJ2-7,TGCGCCAGCAGCCCTGGGGGATGGGAGGCTGGGGACTACGAGCAGTACTTC,CASSPGGWEAGDYEQYF
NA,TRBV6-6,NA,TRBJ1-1,TGTGCCAGCATTGCCAACACTGAAGCTTTCTTT,CASIANTEAFF
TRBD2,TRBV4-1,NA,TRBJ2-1,TGCGCCAGCAGCCATGGGACTAGCGGGATGAGGTTCTTC,CASSHGTSGMRFF
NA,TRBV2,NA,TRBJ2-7,TGTGCCAGCTCCGTCCTAGGGTGGGAGCAGTACTTC,CASSVLGWEQYF
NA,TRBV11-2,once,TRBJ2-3,TGTGCCAGCAGCCGCGGGTGGAGCACAGATACGCAGTATTTT,CASSRGWSTDTQYF
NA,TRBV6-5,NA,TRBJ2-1,TGTGCCAGCAATCTGGGGGGTGAGCAGTTCTTC,CASNLGGEQFF
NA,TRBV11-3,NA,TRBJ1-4,TGTGCCAGCAGCTTCGACGGGGACAATGAAAAACTGTTTTTT,CASSFDGDNEKLFF
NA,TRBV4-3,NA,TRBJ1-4,TGCGCCAGCAGCCAAGTACAGGGAGAAAAACTGTTTTTT,CASSQVQGEKLFF
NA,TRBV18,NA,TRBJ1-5,TGTGCCAGCTCACCACCGAAAAGCAATCAGCCCCAGCATTTT,CASSPPKSNQPQHF
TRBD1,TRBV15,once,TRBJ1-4,TGTGCCACCAGCAGAGATGGGGGACAGGGGGCATCAACTAATGAAAAACTGTTTTTT,CATSRDGGQGASTNEKLFF
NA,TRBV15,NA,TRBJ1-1,TGTGCCACCAGCAGGGCGGGGGGCCTAGAAGAAGCTTTCTTT,CATSRAGGLEEAFF
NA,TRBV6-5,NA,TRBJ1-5,TGTGCCAGCGGACGGGACATCCTCAATCAGCCCCAGCATTTT,CASGRDILNQPQHF
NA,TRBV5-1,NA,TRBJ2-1,TGCGCCAGCAGCTTGATAGCGGCCGACTACAATGAGCAGTTCTTC,CASSLIAADYNEQFF
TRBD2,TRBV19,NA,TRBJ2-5,TGTGCCAGTGGGGGACTAGCGGGACAAGAGACCCAGTACTTC,CASGGLAGQETQYF
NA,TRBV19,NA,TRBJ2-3,TGTGCCAGTAGTATAGGTCCGTCCCCAGAGCATACGCAGTATTTT,CASSIGPSPEHTQYF
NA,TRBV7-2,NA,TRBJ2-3,TGTGCCAGCCGGCCGACTTGGGATACGCAGTATTTT,CASRPTWDTQYF
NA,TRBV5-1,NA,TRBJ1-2,TGCGCCAGCAGCTTGGGGGGATCAGGCTATGGCTACACCTTC,CASSLGGSGYGYTF
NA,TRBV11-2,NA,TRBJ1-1,TGTGCCAGCAGTCTTGAAGCTTTCTTT,CASSLEAFF